Listed below are T cell receptor beta chains from one sample, sequenced in a study of Ad26.COV2.S vaccination and SARS-CoV-2 variants. Libraries were prepared by immunoSEQ multiplex PCR; TCRdb keeps only in-frame clonotypes and omits some of them. The profile shows roughly 700,000 clones, around 90% of them singletons. Source: peripheral blood, taken in a trial of Ad26.COV2.S vaccine versus placebo. The source is a person between 18 and 60 years old who received the Ad26.COV2.S COVID-19 vaccine or a placebo. CDR3s include the opening cysteine and the closing phenylalanine or tryptophan. A D gene is named only where the DNA matches it firmly. Some rows mark clone size as missing; the rest say once, few, many or name a class of expanded clone.

clone_size | j_call | d_call | v_call | cdr3_aa | cdr3_nt
NA | TRBJ2-1 | NA | TRBV5-6 | CASSGDGGSSYNEQFF | TGTGCCAGCAGCGGTGACGGGGGAAGCTCCTACAATGAGCAGTTCTTC
few | TRBJ2-2 | NA | TRBV14 | CASSDVWGETGELFF | TGTGCCAGCAGCGACGTATGGGGAGAAACCGGGGAGCTGTTTTTT
NA | TRBJ2-2 | NA | TRBV7-9 | CASSKDTANTGELFF | TGTGCCAGCAGCAAGGACACTGCGAACACCGGGGAGCTGTTTTTT
NA | TRBJ2-2 | NA | TRBV6-2/TRBV6-3 | CASSYSIRDTGELFF | TGTGCCAGCAGTTACTCGATTAGGGACACCGGGGAGCTGTTTTTT
NA | TRBJ2-1 | TRBD2 | TRBV5-4 | CASSLGWTSGFNEQFF | TGTGCCAGCAGCTTGGGGTGGACTAGCGGTTTCAATGAGCAGTTCTTC
NA | TRBJ2-1 | NA | TRBV7-2 | CASSTYGPYNEQFF | TGTGCCAGCAGCACCTACGGACCGTACAATGAGCAGTTCTTC
NA | TRBJ2-7 | NA | TRBV6-6 | CASSYPTYEQYF | TGTGCCAGCAGTTACCCAACCTACGAGCAGTACTTC
NA | TRBJ1-5 | TRBD1 | TRBV10-2 | CASSGGQGAYQPQHF | TGCGCCAGCAGTGGGGGACAGGGGGCCTATCAGCCCCAGCATTTT
NA | TRBJ1-1 | NA | TRBV6-4 | CASSNDVFTEAFF | TGTGCCAGCAGTAATGACGTGTTTACTGAAGCTTTCTTT
NA | TRBJ2-2 | NA | TRBV2 | CASGGDTGELFF | TGTGCCAGCGGGGGAGACACCGGGGAGCTGTTTTTT
NA | TRBJ2-1 | TRBD1 | TRBV23-1 | CASSQSWDRAFHEQFF | TGCGCCAGCAGTCAATCTTGGGACAGGGCTTTTCATGAGCAGTTCTTC
NA | TRBJ1-2 | NA | TRBV6-2/TRBV6-3 | CASSSAYGYTF | TGTGCCAGCAGTTCTGCGTATGGCTACACCTTC
NA | TRBJ1-2 | NA | TRBV7-9 | CASSNQGLRRGGYTF | TGTGCCAGCAGCAACCAGGGTCTCAGAAGGGGAGGCTACACCTTC
NA | TRBJ2-1 | NA | TRBV5-5 | CASSFSETEFF | TGTGCCAGCAGCTTTAGTGAGACAGAGTTCTTC
NA | TRBJ1-6 | NA | TRBV6-5 | CASSYRTEANSPLHF | TGTGCCAGCAGTTACCGGACAGAGGCCAATTCACCCCTCCACTTT
NA | TRBJ2-1 | NA | TRBV10-3 | CAISRRDEQFF | TGTGCCATTAGCCGAAGGGATGAGCAGTTCTTC
few | TRBJ2-7 | TRBD2 | TRBV15 | CATSREGLAGEQYF | TGTGCCACCAGCAGAGAAGGACTAGCGGGCGAGCAGTACTTC
NA | TRBJ1-2 | NA | TRBV2 | CASSAEQFYGYTF | TGTGCCAGCAGTGCAGAACAGTTCTATGGCTACACCTTC
NA | TRBJ2-7 | NA | TRBV6-5 | CASSPLGYEQYF | TGTGCCAGCAGTCCTTTAGGTTACGAGCAGTACTTC
NA | TRBJ1-1 | NA | TRBV4-3 | CASSQEPRMNTEAFF | TGCGCCAGCAGCCAAGAGCCAAGGATGAACACTGAAGCTTTCTTT
NA | TRBJ1-4 | TRBD1 | TRBV30 | CAWGTGGDEKLFF | TGTGCCTGGGGGACAGGGGGCGATGAAAAACTGTTTTTT
few | TRBJ1-6 | NA | TRBV5-8 | CASSKRGPAFRGNSPLHF | TGTGCCAGCAGCAAACGGGGACCCGCCTTCCGGGGTAATTCACCCCTCCACTTT
once | TRBJ1-2 | NA | TRBV2 | CASSGLRAAYGYTF | TGTGCCAGCAGTGGGCTTCGGGCGGCTTATGGCTACACCTTC
NA | TRBJ2-7 | NA | TRBV19 | CASSMFGGGQYF | TGTGCCAGTAGTATGTTCGGAGGTGGGCAGTACTTC
NA | TRBJ2-5 | TRBD2 | TRBV11-2 | CASSQAGVLGETQYF | TGTGCCAGCAGCCAGGCGGGGGTACTTGGGGAGACCCAGTACTTC
once | TRBJ2-2 | NA | TRBV7-9 | CASSSANTGELFF | TGTGCCAGCAGTTCAGCGAACACCGGGGAGCTGTTTTTT
many | TRBJ1-5 | NA | TRBV6-2/TRBV6-3 | CASSYGGRSNQPQHF | TGTGCCAGCAGTTACGGGGGGAGAAGCAATCAGCCCCAGCATTTT
NA | TRBJ1-2 | NA | TRBV19 | CASSINSAYGYTF | TGTGCCAGTAGTATTAACAGCGCTTATGGCTACACCTTC
NA | TRBJ1-1 | NA | TRBV10-3 | CASTENTEAFF | TGTGCCTCCACAGAGAACACTGAAGCTTTCTTT
NA | TRBJ1-6 | TRBD1 | TRBV2 | CAGQGNYNSPLHF | TGTGCCGGACAGGGGAACTATAATTCACCCCTCCACTTT
NA | TRBJ1-2 | TRBD1 | TRBV10-3 | CAISAGQWYGYTF | TGTGCCATCAGTGCGGGACAGTGGTATGGCTACACCTTC
NA | TRBJ2-2 | NA | TRBV6-2/TRBV6-3 | CASSRQSLVTGELFF | TGTGCCAGCAGCCGACAGTCGCTCGTCACCGGGGAGCTGTTTTTT
NA | TRBJ2-5 | NA | TRBV19 | CASSIQHGRIQETQYF | TGTGCCAGTAGTATCCAACATGGACGGATCCAAGAGACCCAGTACTTC
NA | TRBJ1-1 | NA | TRBV7-3 | CASSPRPNQNAEAFF | TGTGCCAGCAGCCCCCGGCCCAATCAAAACGCTGAAGCTTTCTTT
NA | TRBJ2-4 | TRBD2 | TRBV14 | CASSQDRTSGRNIQYF | TGTGCCAGCAGCCAAGATCGGACTAGCGGGAGAAACATTCAGTACTTC
NA | TRBJ2-3 | NA | TRBV4-1 | CASSQAQGRDTQYF | TGCGCCAGCAGCCAAGCCCAGGGGAGAGATACGCAGTATTTT
NA | TRBJ1-5 | TRBD1 | TRBV30 | CAWSAGQYIGLLQPQHF | TGTGCCTGGAGTGCGGGACAGTATATTGGGCTGCTACAGCCCCAGCATTTT
NA | TRBJ2-2 | NA | TRBV7-3 | CASSLDGTNTGELFF | TGTGCCAGCAGCTTAGATGGGACAAACACCGGGGAGCTGTTTTTT
NA | TRBJ2-2 | NA | TRBV7-2 | CASGDYTGELFF | TGTGCCAGCGGCGATTACACCGGGGAGCTGTTTTTT
NA | TRBJ1-1 | NA | TRBV2 | CASSPPQAFF | TGTGCCAGCAGCCCTCCTCAGGCTTTCTTT
once | TRBJ1-3 | TRBD1 | TRBV6-5 | CASSRTGSSGNTIYF | TGTGCCAGCAGCCGGACAGGTTCCTCTGGAAACACCATATATTTT
NA | TRBJ1-4 | NA | TRBV5-6 | CASSLSREKLFF | TGTGCCAGCAGCTTGTCGCGGGAAAAACTGTTTTTT
NA | TRBJ1-4 | TRBD1 | TRBV18 | CASSGQGATNEKLFF | TGTGCCAGCTCGGGACAGGGGGCAACTAATGAAAAACTGTTTTTT
NA | TRBJ1-2 | NA | TRBV7-2 | CASSLGVTVYGYTF | TGTGCCAGCAGCTTAGGGGTGACAGTCTATGGCTACACCTTC
NA | TRBJ1-5 | NA | TRBV6-2/TRBV6-3 | CASSSGQPQHF | TGTGCCAGCAGTTCAGGTCAGCCCCAGCATTTT
NA | TRBJ1-2 | NA | TRBV5-1 | CASYPVGAGENYGYTF | TGCGCCAGCTACCCGGTCGGGGCAGGGGAAAACTATGGCTACACCTTC
NA | TRBJ2-2 | TRBD2 | TRBV14 | CASRGLAGGTGELFF | TGTGCCAGCAGAGGACTAGCGGGAGGCACCGGGGAGCTGTTTTTT
NA | TRBJ1-1 | TRBD1 | TRBV19 | CASRLGGGTEAFF | TGTGCCAGTAGACTAGGGGGCGGCACTGAAGCTTTCTTT
NA | TRBJ1-4 | NA | TRBV5-1 | CASSLKGDEKLFF | TGCGCCAGCAGCTTGAAGGGGGATGAAAAACTGTTTTTT
NA | TRBJ1-5 | NA | TRBV4-3 | CASSQEHSNQPQHF | TGCGCCAGCAGCCAAGAACACAGCAATCAGCCCCAGCATTTT
NA | TRBJ1-2 | TRBD1 | TRBV15 | CATSRVPGGGYTF | TGTGCCACCAGCAGAGTCCCAGGGGGAGGCTACACCTTC
NA | TRBJ2-3 | TRBD2 | TRBV7-2 | CASSLQAGAGDTQYF | TGTGCCAGCAGCTTACAGGCGGGAGCGGGAGATACGCAGTATTTT
once | TRBJ2-3 | TRBD2 | TRBV30 | CAWSPLAGGTDTQYF | TGTGCCTGGTCTCCTCTAGCGGGGGGCACAGATACGCAGTATTTT
once | TRBJ2-1 | TRBD2 | TRBV5-1 | CASSSPGGPHNEQFF | TGCGCCAGCAGCTCACCGGGAGGGCCCCACAATGAGCAGTTCTTC